The entry below gives a single TCR beta chain sequence along with its context. Its target antigen remains unknown. No much larger clonotype is one base removed from it; base qualities were not supplied. TCRbeta CDR3 regions were amplified from genomic DNA by means of the immunoSEQ Assay, a bias-controlled multiplex PCR. In the paper's pipeline: Within the assay, amplification of reference gene primers was used to estimate how many nucleated cells each sample contained. To quantify the absolute abundance of each unique TCRbeta CDR3 rearrangement, sequence reads were collapsed and filtered. For each sample, productive Simpson clonality was calculated as the square root of Simpson's diversity index across productive rearrangements. TCRdb took over this immuneACCESS table, retaining in-frame rearrangements with V and J assigned. Such tables are incomplete; in checked studies, under half of the missing clones stem from an unresolved V gene, and the remainder is unexplained. Clone size and the V and J calls come from that table; the DNA yielded D and trimming. The sample table contains 180,000 or so clones; only one count was recorded for around 80% of them. The leading ten clones occupy approximately 14% of the sample.

Enrolling through a virtual design, the prospective study's participants ranged in age from roughly 18 to 95 years and lived across approximately 25 United States geographic areas. In the prospective study, participants were assigned to cohorts based on the clinical history participants reported in a screening survey and a study questionnaire. A participant counted as exposed if, within 2 weeks of entering the study, that participant had been in contact with someone who had a PCR-confirmed or clinician-diagnosed COVID-19 case. In the prospective study, whole blood, serum and a nasopharyngeal or oropharyngeal swab were collected from each participant by mobile phlebotomists. Over an approximately 2-month period, participants in the prospective study had the option of providing additional blood draws and questionnaires. Prospective study blood samples were shipped either frozen or at room temperature before DNA extraction.

Trimming accounts for 5 bases at V and 9 bases at J, while the number of junction bases matched to no gene is 6. The CDR1 and CDR2 encoded by the germline V gene are MDHEN and SYDVKM. The CDR3 holds 15 amino acids from the cysteine to the phenylalanine. Only the CDR3 DNA is retained, 45 bases long and in frame from the first base. The record originates from a study of blood T cell repertoires in COVID-19 (TCRdb year 2020). Study-wide context: Collaborator samples came from the United States, Italy and Spain and covered acute and convalescent phases of COVID-19. Where HLA class I and class II types were available, the types were taken from metadata supplied by the sample provider, not from assay-based typing. The repertoires were made available in a free public database intended to serve as a resource for research on the immune response to SARS-CoV-2. The material from the prospective study consisted of cDNA or gDNA derived from T cells, B-cell-depleted T cells, or PBMCs. The sample metadata nearly always contained a de-identified subject ID, COVID-19 status, age in years and sex. Subjects who had been exposed to COVID-19, were actively infected with it, or had recovered from it provided the deeply sampled blood TCRbeta repertoires that made up the dataset. The samples were drawn from two sources: the first 160 participants of the ongoing ImmuneRACE study, and about 1,300 subjects contributed by 6 global collaborators. What the study reported, not specific to this receptor: The quantity of clinical and demographic metadata differed by source and by participant and was supplied without curation.

The source is a man between 60 and 75 years old who had been exposed to COVID-19. This chain is built from TRBV28 and TRBJ1-6; 11 of the junction bases match TRBD1. Sequences were obtained from PBMCs or T cells enriched from blood (not recorded which). The CDR3 reads CASSAADRGLSPLHF. In nucleotide form, the sequence is TGTGCCAGCAGTGCGGCGGACAGGGGGCTTTCACCCCTCCACTTT.